This T cell receptor (beta chain) was sequenced for a study of T-cell memory formation after mild COVID-19. Background on the study: TCR clusters were mostly donor specific.

Study results and limitations: The SARS-CoV-2 specificity of second-wave clones reaching peak at day 37 remained unverified. Pre-infection memory held some responding clones, suggesting pre-existing cross-reactive T cells responded.

The V end was cut by 2 bases, the J end by 4 bases, with 6 bases between. Germline V gene lookup returns CDR1 MNHEY and CDR2 SVGAGI. CDR3 length equals 13 residues. Constant-segment primers and 5'RACE yielded cDNA libraries for TCR alpha and TCR beta, each carrying sample barcodes and UMIs. One entry per CDR3 protein results from TCRdb running MiXCR on the 5' RACE reads. The data show over 450,000 distinct CDR3 sequences, roughly 20% seen once. As concerns this clonotype: Its cognate antigen is unknown.

This receptor was obtained from an adult woman who had mild COVID-19 (a few samples of this study predate the infection). Cell type and time point are not known. The sample comprised PBMCs or a T cell subset sorted from them (not recorded which). The rearrangement links TRBV6-5 to TRBJ1-3, with TRBD1 as a possible D gene (5 bases). The CDR3 coding sequence is TGTGCCAGCAGTTACCGGACAGGAAACACCATATATTTT. It encodes CASSYRTGNTIYF.